The following is a T cell receptor (beta chain) sequence with its context. As handled by the study authors: Reference gene primer amplification yielded estimated nucleated cell counts. Produced via immunoSEQ multiplex PCR; TCRdb's table is partial and in-frame only. From that table come the V and J calls and clone size; the DNA was used to work out D and trimming. The top ten hold around 2.7% of the sample, which has roughly 200,000 clones, around 87% seen once. The data derive from a study of blood T cell repertoires in COVID-19. The sequenced sample was peripheral blood. This sequence originates from a man aged 60 to 75 with acute or convalescent COVID-19.

The CDR3 DNA is TGTGCCACCAGCAGGGGGGACAGGGGTGACTATGGCTACACCTTC. It is translated as CATSRGDRGDYGYTF. V and J are TRBV15 and TRBJ1-2; 10 nucleotides agree with TRBD1. CDR1 is LNHNV and CDR2 is YYDKDF in the germline V gene (reference sequence). CDR3 length equals 15 residues. Unmatched junction bases numbered 4, after V lost 3 bases and J lost 3 bases.